This T cell receptor beta chain came from a study of type 1 and type 2 diabetes patients. Study at large: CD4+ or CD8+ T cells were positively selected from PBMCs with microbeads. Sequencing for the whole study yielded 18,976,912 paired-end reads.

Notes on the study in general: Unmatched age and gender across groups might bias interpretation. Highly-expanded CD4+ clones were few in type 2 diabetes, median one, more than 3.5% of reads.

Per germline, CDR1 LNHDA and CDR2 SQIVND (reference sequence). This CDR3 spans 13 amino acids. Trimming took 6 bases from V and 5 from J, leaving 13 bases between them. Amplification started from genomic DNA. A primer set of 30 forward and 13 reverse primers amplified the CDR3. One entry per CDR3 protein, called by TCRdb with MiXCR from the multiplex PCR reads. The sample holds fewer than 300,000 distinct CDR3 sequences; more than 40% are singletons and the top ten take roughly 13%. This clonotype turned up a few times. Its antigen is unknown. The sequence derives from a man aged 18 to 30 with type 2 diabetes. The chain recombines TRBV19 with TRBJ2-5; the D gene could be TRBD1 or TRBD2 (5 bases each). Sample: peripheral blood mononuclear cells (PBMCs). For the CDR3, the DNA is TGTGCCAGTAGAATCACAGGAGGCGAGACCCAGTACTTC. Residues: CASRITGGETQYF.